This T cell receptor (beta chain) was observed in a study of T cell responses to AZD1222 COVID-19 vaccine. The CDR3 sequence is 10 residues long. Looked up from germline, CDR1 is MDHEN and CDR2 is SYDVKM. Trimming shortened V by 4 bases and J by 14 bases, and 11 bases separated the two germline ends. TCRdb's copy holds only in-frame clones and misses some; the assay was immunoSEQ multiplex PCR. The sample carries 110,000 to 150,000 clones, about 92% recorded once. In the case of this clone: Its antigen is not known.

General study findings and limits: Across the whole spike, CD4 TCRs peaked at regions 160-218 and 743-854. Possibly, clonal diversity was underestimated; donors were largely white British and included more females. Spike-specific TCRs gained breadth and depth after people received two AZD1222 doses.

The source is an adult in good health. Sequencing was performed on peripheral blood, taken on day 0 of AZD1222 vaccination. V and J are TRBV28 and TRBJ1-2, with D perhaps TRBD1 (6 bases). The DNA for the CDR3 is TGTGCCAGCAGTTCGGGACAAAGGACCTTC. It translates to CASSSGQRTF.